This T cell receptor (beta chain) is from a study of cytomegalovirus exposure and HLA in healthy donors. Study conclusions and caveats: Previously analyzed data showed that most TCR beta V segments were productive at a frequency of about 87% or about 30%. A link between a missense DCLRE1C variant and TCR beta V- and J-gene trimming emerged from a later analysis. Available immune exposure information was restricted to CMV serostatus only.

Germline-derived CDR1 and CDR2 are LNHDA and SQIVND (reference sequence). V lost 1 base to trimming and J lost 7 bases, with 7 bases between them. CDR3 length equals 12 residues. The PCR used 60 Vbeta and 13 Jbeta primers. The assay was immunoSEQ multiplex PCR, and TCRdb's table has in-frame clones only and misses some. Among roughly 170,000 clones listed, approximately 84% were seen once. As regards this clone: Its antigen is unknown.

Material: PBMCs. The gene calls are TRBV19 and TRBJ1-2, with D possibly TRBD1 on 5 matching bases. This TCR was sampled from a woman in her forties or fifties in good health and CMV-seropositive. The CDR3 here is CASSIGGSGYTF. The CDR3 DNA is TGTGCCAGTAGTATAGGGGGCTCTGGCTACACCTTC.